This entry features one T cell receptor beta chain sequence. Its antigen is undetermined. With ipilimumab providing CTLA-4 blockade, focal radiation was administered to patients who had chemo-refractory metastatic non-small-cell lung cancer. The CDR3 length is 14 residues. V shed 3 bases and J shed 4 bases, with 13 bases lying between them. Germline V gene lookup returns CDR1 SGHVS and CDR2 FQNEAQ. The data belong to a study of radiotherapy plus CTLA-4 blockade in lung cancer. On the study more broadly: With 31% of patients having disease control, objective responses were seen in under 20%.

Study-level points and caveats: Alongside interferon-beta, early blood T cell clone dynamics were reportedly the best predictor of response. Once radiotherapy plus ipilimumab had been given, TCR clones derived from tumor expanded in blood.

Assay used: immunoSEQ multiplex PCR; TCRdb lists only in-frame clones, some missing. This table has 81,000 or so clones, over 75% appearing once. The source of this sequence is a human donor with non-small cell lung cancer that progressed on radiotherapy plus ipilimumab. The input for sequencing was peripheral blood, taken from a patient treated with radiotherapy plus ipilimumab. The chain joins TRBV7-8 to TRBJ2-7; D perhaps matches TRBD1 (5 bases). CDR3 nucleotides: TGTGCCAGCAGCTTGGCACAAGGGGTATACGAGCAGTACTTC. Translated, it gives CASSLAQGVYEQYF.